This T cell receptor beta chain was documented in a study of PD-1 and CTLA-4 blockade in melanoma (dated by TCRdb to the early 2020s). With regard to the full study: In patients with melanoma, the study measured the effects of PD-1 blockade versus CTLA-4 blockade on the melanoma-reactive CD8 T cell response.

Comments on this clone: It lacks a known antigen. No much larger clone is present one base from it, and per-base qualities are unavailable.

The library was produced with the immunoSEQ multiplex PCR assay. Held by TCRdb, this immuneACCESS table contains in-frame sequences only and omits some clones. Under half of the omission traces to an unresolved V gene where checked; the cause of the rest is unknown. For this sample there are 25,000 to 40,000 clones; about 85% appear just once. 5% to 6.5% of the sample is held by the ten biggest clonotypes. Sequencing was performed on CD8+ T cells from peripheral blood, taken from a patient given anti-PD-1 treatment. The source of this sequence is a human donor with melanoma.

The CDR3 in this case is CASSLTGLQPQHF. The DNA sequence is given as TGTGCCAGCAGTTTGACTGGGCTCCAGCCCCAGCATTTT. The rearrangement combines TRBV12-3 or TRBV12-4 with TRBJ1-5; the D gene assignment is ambiguous. Relative to germline, V is 3 bases shorter and J is 7 bases shorter, with 10 bases between their ends. The CDR3 holds 13 amino acids from the cysteine to the phenylalanine. Of the read, only the CDR3 DNA is kept; its 39 bases are in frame from base 1.